Below, 2 T cell receptor beta chains from the same sample are listed, as sequenced in a study of blood T cell repertoires in COVID-19. Profiled with immunoSEQ multiplex PCR; TCRdb holds only in-frame clones, not every one. The sample contains approximately 230,000 clones, 84% of which appear only once. Sequencing was done on a sample of peripheral blood. The receptors come from a man aged 30 to 39 with active or convalescent COVID-19.

The chain recombines TRBV15 with TRBJ2-7, with D hard to call. The germline V gene encodes CDR1 LNHNV and CDR2 YYDKDF (reference sequence). The CDR3 extends over 15 amino acids. The V end was cut by 0 bases, the J end by 2 bases, with 11 bases between. Here the CDR3 DNA reads TGTGCCACCAGCAGAGATCTAGAGCCCGCCTACGAGCAGTACTTC. Translation gives CATSRDLEPAYEQYF.

The DNA of the CDR3 is TGTGCCAGCAGTTCCTTACAGGGGGCAGGCAATCAGCCCCAGCATTTT. This encodes CASSSLQGAGNQPQHF. The V call is TRBV6-6, the J call TRBJ1-5, with 9 nucleotides matching TRBD1. Germline values: CDR1 MNHNY, CDR2 SVGAGI (reference sequence). The CDR3 sequence is 16 residues long. The trim removed 4 bases at V and 2 bases at J, leaving 6 bases unmatched.